This T cell receptor (beta chain) originates from a study of blood T cell repertoires in COVID-19. Germline lookup yields CDR1 SGHTA and CDR2 FQGNSA. This CDR3 has 15 residues. V trimming: 5 bases; J trimming: 2 bases; junction bases outside the gene matches: 6. TCRdb keeps only in-frame clones here, not all; method: immunoSEQ multiplex PCR. The sample yields some 290,000 clones, around 90% seen once. This clone was seen once. This receptor was identified in a woman aged 40 to 49 with acute COVID-19. The sequenced material came from PBMCs or T cells enriched from blood (not recorded which). The chain combines TRBV7-2 with TRBJ2-1; 7 nucleotides match TRBD1. CDR3 protein: CASSPDRDPYNEQFF. For the CDR3, the DNA is TGTGCCAGCAGCCCCGACAGGGACCCCTACAATGAGCAGTTCTTC.